The 5 T cell receptor beta chains listed next were all sequenced from one sample in a study of blood T cell repertoires in COVID-19. Profiled with immunoSEQ multiplex PCR; TCRdb holds only in-frame clones, not every one. This table holds about 91,000 clones, 88% found once. Input material: peripheral blood. Source of these receptors: a woman older than 75 with active COVID-19.

The chain joins TRBV28 to TRBJ1-5, with 8 nucleotides matching TRBD1. Trimming removed 4 bases from V and 6 bases from J; junction bases left unmatched: 5. Germline CDR1 MDHEN, CDR2 SYDVKM. The CDR3 extends over 14 amino acids. CDR3 protein: CASSSGGSGQPQHF. The CDR3 DNA is TGTGCCAGCAGTTCAGGGGGCAGTGGTCAGCCCCAGCATTTT.

The chain recombines TRBV7-3 with TRBJ2-1; 13 nucleotides align to TRBD2. This CDR3 contains 16 residues. Per the germline V gene, CDR1 is SGHTA and CDR2 is FQGTGA. Trimming cost V 5 bases and J 8 bases; bases outside gene matches: 9. CDR3 protein: CASSPITSGRADEQFF. DNA of the CDR3: TGTGCCAGCAGCCCCATCACTAGCGGGAGGGCCGATGAGCAGTTCTTC.

V usage is TRBV7-6 and J usage is TRBJ2-3, with unresolved D. This CDR3 has 16 residues. In germline, CDR1 is SGHVS, CDR2 FNYEAQ. V lost 4 bases and J 2 bases, leaving 16 bases between the germline ends. DNA for the CDR3: TGTGCCAGCAGCTCCCCCCTTGGCGGATTCACAGATACGCAGTATTTT. Its protein product is CASSSPLGGFTDTQYF. The full variable domain, completed using reference TRBV7-6 and TRBJ2-3, is GAGVSQSPRYKVTKRGQDVALRCDPISGHVSLYWYRQALGQGPEFLTYFNYEAQQDKSGLPNDRFSAERPEGSISTLTIQRTEQRDSAMYRCASSSPLGGFTDTQYFGPGTRLTVL.

The rearrangement joins TRBV29-1 to TRBJ1-2, with D perhaps matching TRBD1 (6 bases). Per germline, CDR1 SQVTM and CDR2 ANQGSEA. This CDR3 spans 14 amino acids. V was shortened by 0 bases and J by 5 bases, with 13 bases between the two germline ends. In DNA, the CDR3 is TGCAGCGTTGAAGATCTAGGTACAGGGTATGGCTACACCTTC. As protein: CSVEDLGTGYGYTF.

The rearrangement joins TRBV7-2 to TRBJ2-3; D is unclear. CDR1 is SGHTA and CDR2 is FQGNSA in the germline V gene. There are 13 residues in the CDR3. Deletions cut 5 bases from V and 5 bases from J, with 11 bases between. CDR3 DNA: TGTGCCAGCAGCCCGCAGTTTGGAGATACGCAGTATTTT. Translated: CASSPQFGDTQYF.